The entry that follows covers one T cell receptor (beta chain) sequence. This entry comes from a study of cytomegalovirus exposure and HLA in healthy donors. The CDR3 sequence is 14 residues long. From germline, CDR1 is SEHNR and CDR2 FQNEAQ (reference sequence). Amplification used 60 Vbeta primers and 13 Jbeta primers. Sequencing was performed with immunoSEQ multiplex PCR; in TCRdb, only in-frame clones are kept and a portion is missing. The sample includes around 150,000 clones, around 63% of them seen just once. The specimen sequenced was PBMCs. The sequence was collected from a woman aged 18-30 years in good health and CMV-seropositive. V is TRBV7-9 and J is TRBJ2-5; D may be TRBD1 (6 bases). The tail of the sequence fits TRBJ2-7 better, so the J call may be wrong. The CDR3 nucleotides read TGTGCCAGCTATGGGGGCTACCCCTCCTACGAGCAGTACTTC. This sequence encodes CASYGGYPSYEQYF.